In this sample, the clone carrying this T cell receptor (beta chain) turned up a few times. In the library, individual cDNA molecules carried attached unique molecular identifiers. MiXCR, applied by TCRdb to the 5' RACE reads, yields one record per CDR3 protein. The table has around 100,000 distinct CDR3 sequences, 13% seen once. These data are taken from a study of early T cells in non-severe SARS-CoV-2 infection. Study-wide context: Unsorted whole blood bulk RNA was sequenced, with unpaired chains.

CDR1 and CDR2 (germline): LNHDA, SQIVND (reference sequence). Trimming took off 10 bases at V and 2 bases at J, with 12 bases between the two ends. The CDR3 runs 12 residues. The J gene is TRBJ2-7, the V gene TRBV19; D is uncertain. The sequencing sample was made of whole blood. The receptor's source is an adult who was a healthcare worker with PCR-confirmed SARS-CoV-2 infection or an uninfected control (not recorded which). The CDR3 sequence: CATSKGTYEQYF. The CDR3 nucleotides read TGTGCCACGAGCAAGGGAACCTACGAGCAGTACTTC.